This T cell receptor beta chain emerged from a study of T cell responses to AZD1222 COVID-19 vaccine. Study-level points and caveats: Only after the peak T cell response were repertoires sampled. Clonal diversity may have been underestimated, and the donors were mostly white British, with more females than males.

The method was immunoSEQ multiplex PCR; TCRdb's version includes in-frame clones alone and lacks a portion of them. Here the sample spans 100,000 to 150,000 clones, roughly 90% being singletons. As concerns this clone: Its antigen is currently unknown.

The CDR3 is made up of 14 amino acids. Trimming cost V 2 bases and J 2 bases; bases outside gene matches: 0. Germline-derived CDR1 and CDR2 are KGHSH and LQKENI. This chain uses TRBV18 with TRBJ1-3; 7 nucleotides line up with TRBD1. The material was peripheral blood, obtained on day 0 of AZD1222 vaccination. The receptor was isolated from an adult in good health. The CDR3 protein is CASSPGTAGNTIYF. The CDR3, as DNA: TGTGCCAGCTCACCAGGGACAGCTGGAAACACCATATATTTT.